Listed below are T cell receptor beta chains from one sample, sequenced in a study of blood T cell repertoires in COVID-19. The data were produced by immunoSEQ multiplex PCR, yet TCRdb's version contains in-frame clones alone and is incomplete. The sample includes roughly 280,000 clones, over 65% seen only once; the top ten take roughly 4.6%. The sequencing sample was made of peripheral blood. The receptors were sampled from a man aged 60 to 75 who had recovered from COVID-19. CDR3s include the opening cysteine and the closing phenylalanine or tryptophan. The D gene is left open where the match is weak. The size entry is marked missing in some rows and otherwise reads once, few, many or a size class.

size	D	J	V	DNA	CDR3
NA	NA	TRBJ2-1	TRBV28	TGTGCCAGCTCCAGTTACAATGAGCAGTTCTTC	CASSSYNEQFF
NA	NA	TRBJ2-1	TRBV6-5	TGTGCCAGCAGTTTCCCCGACAGGTACCATGAGCAGTTCTTC	CASSFPDRYHEQFF
NA	TRBD2	TRBJ2-2	TRBV6-6	TGTGCCAGCAGGCGAGGACTAGCAGACACCGGGGAGCTGTTTTTT	CASRRGLADTGELFF
NA	NA	TRBJ1-6	TRBV5-4	TGTGCCAGCAGCTTGGCCCGTCCCGCGGGAAGCTCCTATAATTCACCCCTCCACTTT	CASSLARPAGSSYNSPLHF
NA	TRBD1	TRBJ2-2	TRBV19	TGTGCCAGTACCCCTCCCGGGACAGGGCACACCGGGGAGCTGTTTTTT	CASTPPGTGHTGELFF
NA	NA	TRBJ2-5	TRBV3-1/TRBV3-2	TGTGCCAGCAGGGAGGGCGGGGTGGAGACCCAGTACTTC	CASREGGVETQYF
NA	NA	TRBJ1-2	TRBV4-1	TGCGCCAGCAGCCAAGCTAGAGGGAGGGTCGGCTACACCTTC	CASSQARGRVGYTF
few	NA	TRBJ1-1	TRBV18	TGTGCCAGCTCAAGGGTCAGGGACACTGAAGCTTTCTTT	CASSRVRDTEAFF
NA	TRBD2	TRBJ2-1	TRBV7-2	TGTGCCAGCAGCTTAGCGGGACTAGCCGTTGAGCAGTTCTTC	CASSLAGLAVEQFF
NA	TRBD1	TRBJ1-4	TRBV27	TGTGCCAGCAGGACAGGGGCTAATGAAAAACTGTTTTTT	CASRTGANEKLFF
NA	NA	TRBJ2-2	TRBV7-2	TGTGCCAGCAGCATGGGCGCCGGGGAGCTGTTTTTT	CASSMGAGELFF
few	NA	TRBJ1-6	TRBV12-3/TRBV12-4	TGTGCCAGCAGTTTTGCGAATTCACCCCTCCACTTT	CASSFANSPLHF
NA	NA	TRBJ1-6	TRBV5-1	TGCGCCTCCCGTCGAGATCCGAGCTCCTATAATTCACCCCTCCACTTT	CASRRDPSSYNSPLHF
NA	NA	TRBJ1-5	TRBV19	TGTGCCAGTAGCACTTCTTATAGCAATCAGCCCCAGCATTTT	CASSTSYSNQPQHF
NA	TRBD1	TRBJ2-7	TRBV7-9	TGTGCCAGCAGCATGGGACAGGGGCCCGCCTACGAGCAGTACTTC	CASSMGQGPAYEQYF
NA	TRBD2	TRBJ2-1	TRBV19	TGTGCCAGTAGTGGGATAGCGGGAGGGCCCTCCAATGAGCAGTTCTTC	CASSGIAGGPSNEQFF
once	TRBD1	TRBJ1-1	TRBV2	TGTGCCAGCAGTGAAACAACTTTGAATCAGGGGGTAGCTTTCTTT	CASSETTLNQGVAFF
once	NA	TRBJ2-7	TRBV7-2	TGTGCCAGCAGCTTAAGCTTTGCGGGGGAGCAGTACTTC	CASSLSFAGEQYF
NA	TRBD1	TRBJ2-7	TRBV28	TGTGCCAGCATTCAGCAGGGGGTTCCCTACGAGCAGTACTTC	CASIQQGVPYEQYF
NA	NA	TRBJ2-1	TRBV21-1	TGTGCCAGCGAAGGGTGGCGGGAGTTCCCCCCCGGTTTCTACAATGAGCAGTTCTTC	CASEGWREFPPGFYNEQFF
NA	TRBD2	TRBJ2-7	TRBV9	TGTGCCAGCAGCGGGACTAGCGAGTCCCACGAGCAGTACTTC	CASSGTSESHEQYF
NA	NA	TRBJ2-2	TRBV7-8	TGTGCCAGCAGCTTAAGCAAGAACACCGGGGAGCTGTTTTTT	CASSLSKNTGELFF
NA	NA	TRBJ2-3	TRBV4-1	TGCGCCAGCAGCCAAGGGTCGGGGAGTACAGATACGCAGTATTTT	CASSQGSGSTDTQYF
NA	NA	TRBJ2-1	TRBV24-1	TGTGCCACCAGTGAAACCGGGACTCCCAGCTCCTACAATGAGCAGTTCTTC	CATSETGTPSSYNEQFF
NA	NA	TRBJ1-2	TRBV2	TGTGCCAGCAGTGAGGGGCAGGGGCTTCGCGGCTACACCTTC	CASSEGQGLRGYTF
NA	TRBD1	TRBJ2-1	TRBV4-2	TGTGCCAGCAGCCAGCAGGGGGCGTCCTACAATGAGCAGTTCTTC	CASSQQGASYNEQFF
NA	TRBD1	TRBJ2-7	TRBV5-1	TGCGCCAGCAGCCCGGGACAGGGCCCCGTTCGAGAGCAGTACTTC	CASSPGQGPVREQYF
few	NA	TRBJ1-1	TRBV6-5	TGTGCCAGCAGACGGACAGAGAACACTGAAGCTTTCTTT	CASRRTENTEAFF
NA	NA	TRBJ2-3	TRBV29-1	TGCAGCGTTTTTCCGACAGATACGCAGTATTTT	CSVFPTDTQYF
NA	TRBD2	TRBJ2-1	TRBV10-3	TGTGCCATCATGCGGACTAGCGGGGGAAATGAGCAGTTCTTC	CAIMRTSGGNEQFF
NA	NA	TRBJ2-5	TRBV19	TGTGCCAGTAGTATAAACGGTCTACAAGAGACCCAGTACTTC	CASSINGLQETQYF
few	TRBD1	TRBJ2-7	TRBV5-1	TGCGCCAGCAGCTTGTTGGGGACAGCTTCCTACGAGCAGTACTTC	CASSLLGTASYEQYF